This T cell receptor (beta chain) is drawn from a study of cytomegalovirus exposure and HLA in healthy donors. About the research overall: In an early release, HLA-typed donors contributed tens of millions of unique TCR sequences.

Study-level results: CMV serostatus was the only recorded immune exposure for donors. Near-uniform donor sequencing depth was presumed by presence/absence analyses.

Remarks on this clone: What it binds is not known.

CDR1 is MNHNS and CDR2 is SASEGT in the germline V gene. V shed 1 base and J shed 4 bases, with 11 bases lying between them. There are 15 residues in the CDR3. It was with 60 Vbeta and 13 Jbeta primers that the PCR ran. Profiled with immunoSEQ multiplex PCR; TCRdb holds only in-frame clones, not every one. The repertoire holds about 98,000 clones, with approximately 79% as singletons. This TCR derives from a male donor in good health and CMV-seronegative. Sequences were obtained from PBMCs. The chain uses TRBV6-1 and TRBJ2-1; D is ambiguous. The CDR3: CASSEVLHSYNEQFF. The CDR3 DNA reads TGTGCCAGCAGTGAAGTTTTACATTCTTACAATGAGCAGTTCTTC.